This T cell receptor beta chain was observed in a study of OX40 agonist ivuxolimab in advanced cancers. Regarding the complete study: Ivuxolimab was an agonistic, fully human IgG2 monoclonal antibody directed against OX40 (CD134), a costimulatory receptor. Intravenous ivuxolimab was administered to patients every 2 weeks at six dose levels: 0.01, 0.1, 0.3, 1.5, 3 and 10 mg/kg. The monotherapy dose-escalation portion (N of about 52 patients) of the phase I ivuxolimab trial is reported in the paper. The point of sequencing TCRbeta in the periphery was to test whether ivuxolimab changed TCR sequence diversity and drove clonal T-cell expansion. Of the roughly 53 patients in dose escalation, some 20 had hepatocellular carcinoma, some 15 had melanoma, 9 had renal cell carcinoma and 9 had head and neck cancer. Three dose-escalation patients achieved partial responses, one with hepatocellular carcinoma and two with cutaneous melanoma. In the dose-escalation cohort, 70% to 85% of patients were male, and the mean age was approximately 60 years, with a range of about 23 to 90. Prior anti-PD-1, anti-PD-L1 or anti-CTLA-4 therapy was permitted, and 30% to 45% of dose-escalation patients had received checkpoint inhibitors.

Points on this clone: Its antigen is unknown. No base quality values were provided; no much bigger clone lies one nucleotide off.

Patients with autoimmune disease history or receiving systemic immunosuppression were excluded from the trial. Peripheral blood for TCR sequencing was collected from all dose cohorts at baseline, on cycle 4 day 1, and on cycle 7 day 1. The samples were drawn from a first-in-human, open-label, multicenter phase I dose-escalation trial of ivuxolimab. Adults with locally advanced or metastatic melanoma, renal cell carcinoma, hepatocellular carcinoma or head and neck squamous cell carcinoma were enrolled in the trial. Before TCR sequencing, CD4+ T cells and CD8+ T cells were sorted from peripheral blood as separate populations. For sequencing of the TCRbeta CDR3 region, genomic DNA was extracted from the sorted cells. TCRbeta CDR3 regions were sequenced using the immunoSEQ Assay. In its TCRdb copy, this immuneACCESS table keeps in-frame sequences only and misses some clones. Where compared with another copy, unresolved V genes explain less than half of these, and the others have no known cause. The table for this sample lists 60,000 or so clones; 85% to 90% of them were counted only once. In total, the top ten clones hold 5.4% of the sample.

Paper-wide results and their limitations: After ivuxolimab, more expanded clones were found on average in CD8+ T cells than in CD4+ T cells. Which antigens the clonally expanded peripheral T cells were specific for was not determined. Low levels of normalized T-cell clonal expansion were also seen in some nonresponding patients. At doses of 0.1 to 3.0 mg/kg, clonal expansion of both CD4+ and CD8+ T cells in blood was seen between baseline and week 6. Partial responders in the 0.1-3.0 mg/kg groups had among the lowest normalized peripheral clonal expansion, especially among CD8+ T cells.

The clonotype was recovered from an adult with an advanced solid tumor such as melanoma, head and neck, liver or kidney cancer. The sample consisted of CD4+ or CD8+ T cells sorted from blood, taken in a trial of the OX40 agonist ivuxolimab.

Here the CDR3 is given as CASSRSGGSGNTIYF. In nucleotide form, the sequence is TGTGCCAGCAGCCGCAGCGGGGGCTCGGGAAACACCATATATTTT. The chain couples TRBV28 to TRBJ1-3, with a weak D call of TRBD1 (6 bases match). The germline V gene specifies MDHEN as CDR1 and SYDVKM as CDR2. V sheds 6 bases and J sheds 4 bases, leaving 16 bases between their ends. The CDR3 contains 15 residues, cysteine and phenylalanine counted. The DNA shown is the 45-base CDR3, in frame from base 1.